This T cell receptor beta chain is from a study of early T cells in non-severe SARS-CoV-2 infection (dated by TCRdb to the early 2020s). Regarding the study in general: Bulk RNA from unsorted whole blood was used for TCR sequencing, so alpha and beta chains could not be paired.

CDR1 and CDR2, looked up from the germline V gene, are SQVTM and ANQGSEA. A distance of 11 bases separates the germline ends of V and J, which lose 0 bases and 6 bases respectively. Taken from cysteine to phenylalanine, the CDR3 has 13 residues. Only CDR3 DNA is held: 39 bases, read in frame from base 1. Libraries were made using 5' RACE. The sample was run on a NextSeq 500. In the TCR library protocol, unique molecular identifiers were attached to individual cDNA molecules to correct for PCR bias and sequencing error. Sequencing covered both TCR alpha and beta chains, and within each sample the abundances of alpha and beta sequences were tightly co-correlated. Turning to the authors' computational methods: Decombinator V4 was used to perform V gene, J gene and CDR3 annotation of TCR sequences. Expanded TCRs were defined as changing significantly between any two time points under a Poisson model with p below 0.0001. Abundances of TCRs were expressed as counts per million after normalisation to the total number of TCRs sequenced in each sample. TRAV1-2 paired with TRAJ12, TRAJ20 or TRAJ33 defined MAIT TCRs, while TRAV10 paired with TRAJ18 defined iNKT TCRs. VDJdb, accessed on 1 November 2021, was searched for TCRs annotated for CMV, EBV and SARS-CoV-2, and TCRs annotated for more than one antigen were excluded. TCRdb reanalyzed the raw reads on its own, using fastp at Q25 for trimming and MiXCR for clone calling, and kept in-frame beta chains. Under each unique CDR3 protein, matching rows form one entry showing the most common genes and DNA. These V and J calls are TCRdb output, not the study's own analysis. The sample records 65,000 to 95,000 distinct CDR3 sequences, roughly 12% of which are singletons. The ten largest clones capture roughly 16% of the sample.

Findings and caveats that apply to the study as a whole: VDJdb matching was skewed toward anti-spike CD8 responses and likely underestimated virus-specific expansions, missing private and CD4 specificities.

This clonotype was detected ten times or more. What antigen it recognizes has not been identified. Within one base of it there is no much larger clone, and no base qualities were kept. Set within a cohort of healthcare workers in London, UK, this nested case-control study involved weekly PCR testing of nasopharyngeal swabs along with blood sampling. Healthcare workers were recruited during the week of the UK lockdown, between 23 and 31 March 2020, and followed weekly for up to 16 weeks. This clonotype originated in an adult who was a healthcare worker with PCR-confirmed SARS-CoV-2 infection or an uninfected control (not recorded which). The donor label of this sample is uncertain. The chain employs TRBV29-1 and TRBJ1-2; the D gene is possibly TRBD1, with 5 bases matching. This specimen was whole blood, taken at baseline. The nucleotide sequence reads TGCAGCGTTGAAGACGGTGGGACCCATGGCTACACCTTC. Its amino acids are CSVEDGGTHGYTF.